This TCR beta chain was identified during a study of post-analysis software for immune sequencing data. Included in the TCR beta cDNA libraries were unique molecular identifiers. In TCRdb, the PCR reads were re-called with MiXCR into one record per CDR3 protein. The sample lists around 500,000 distinct CDR3 sequences; 30% to 40% were seen once. Findings of the study overall: About five TRBV segments, including TRBV5-6, TRBV5-1 and TRBV20-1, were more frequent in patients than controls.

Germline-derived CDR1 and CDR2 are LNHNV and YYDKDF (reference sequence). This CDR3 region has 13 residues. The V gene lost 8 bases and the J gene lost 1 base, with 11 bases spanning the gap. This clonotype was recorded a few times. What it recognizes is unknown. The chain joins TRBV15 to TRBJ2-5; D is unclear. The origin of this receptor is a girl aged 2 to 17 with multiple sclerosis. The sequencing input was blood. CDR3 bases: TGTGCCACCGGGCCGGAGTTCCAAGAGACCCAGTACTTC. This sequence encodes CATGPEFQETQYF.